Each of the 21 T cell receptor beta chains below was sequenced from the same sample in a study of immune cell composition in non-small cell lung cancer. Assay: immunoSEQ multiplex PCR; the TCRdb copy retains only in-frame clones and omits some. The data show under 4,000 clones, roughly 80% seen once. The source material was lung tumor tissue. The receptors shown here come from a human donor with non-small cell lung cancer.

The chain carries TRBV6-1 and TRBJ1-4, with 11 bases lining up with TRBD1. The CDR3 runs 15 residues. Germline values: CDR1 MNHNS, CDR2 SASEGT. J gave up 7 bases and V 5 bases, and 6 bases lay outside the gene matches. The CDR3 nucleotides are TGTGCCAGCAGTATACCCGGGACAGGGGGTGAAAAACTGTTTTTT. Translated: CASSIPGTGGEKLFF.

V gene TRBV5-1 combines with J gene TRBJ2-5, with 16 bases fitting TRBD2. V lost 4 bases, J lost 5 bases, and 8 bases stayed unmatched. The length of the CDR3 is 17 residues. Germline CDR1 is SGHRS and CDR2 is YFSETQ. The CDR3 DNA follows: TGCGCCAGCAGCCACGGGACTAGCGGGAGGGCCCTTGAGACCCAGTACTTC. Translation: CASSHGTSGRALETQYF.

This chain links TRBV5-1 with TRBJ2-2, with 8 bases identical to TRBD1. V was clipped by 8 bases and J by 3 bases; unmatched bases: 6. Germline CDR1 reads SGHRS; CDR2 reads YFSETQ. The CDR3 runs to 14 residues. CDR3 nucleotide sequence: TGCGCCAGGGACAGGGAAAGGGACACCGGGGAGCTGTTTTTT. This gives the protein CARDRERDTGELFF. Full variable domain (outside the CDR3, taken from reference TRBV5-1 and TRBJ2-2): KAGVTQTPRYLIKTRGQQVTLSCSPISGHRSVSWYQQTPGQGLQFLFEYFSETQRNKGNFPGRFSGRQFSNSRSEMNVSTLELGDSALYLCARDRERDTGELFFGEGSRLTVL.

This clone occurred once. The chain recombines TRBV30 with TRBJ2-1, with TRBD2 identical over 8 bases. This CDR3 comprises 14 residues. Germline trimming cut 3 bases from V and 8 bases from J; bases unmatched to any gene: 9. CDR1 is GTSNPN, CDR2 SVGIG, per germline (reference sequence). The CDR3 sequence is CAWRSGRAHDEQFF. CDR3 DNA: TGTGCCTGGAGATCCGGGAGGGCCCACGATGAGCAGTTCTTC.

CDR3 protein: CASRRQGGPYEQYF. As DNA, the CDR3 is TGTGCCAGCAGGAGACAGGGTGGGCCCTACGAGCAGTACTTC. The chain has TRBV27 and TRBJ2-7; 7 bases fit TRBD1. This CDR3 contains 14 residues. Germline CDR1 is MNHEY and CDR2 is SMNVEV (reference sequence). The V and J ends lost 6 bases and 2 bases, in that order; junction bases with no gene match: 7.

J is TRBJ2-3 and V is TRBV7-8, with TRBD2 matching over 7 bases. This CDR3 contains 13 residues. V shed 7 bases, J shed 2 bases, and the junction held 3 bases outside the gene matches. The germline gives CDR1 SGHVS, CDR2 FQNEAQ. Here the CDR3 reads CASTGTNTDTQYF. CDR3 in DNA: TGTGCCAGCACGGGGACTAACACAGATACGCAGTATTTT.

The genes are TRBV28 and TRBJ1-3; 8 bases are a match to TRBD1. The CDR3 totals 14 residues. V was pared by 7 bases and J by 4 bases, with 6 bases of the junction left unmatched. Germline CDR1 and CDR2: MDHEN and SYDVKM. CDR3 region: CASIPGGTGNTIYF. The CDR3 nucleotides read TGTGCCAGCATCCCAGGGGGCACGGGAAACACCATATATTTT.

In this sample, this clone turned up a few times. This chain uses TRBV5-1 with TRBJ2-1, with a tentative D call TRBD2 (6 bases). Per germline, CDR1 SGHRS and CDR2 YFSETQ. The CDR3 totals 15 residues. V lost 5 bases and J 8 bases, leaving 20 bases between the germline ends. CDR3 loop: CASRSSDPRPDEQFF. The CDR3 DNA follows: TGCGCCAGCAGGTCTAGCGACCCACGTCCCGATGAGCAGTTCTTC.

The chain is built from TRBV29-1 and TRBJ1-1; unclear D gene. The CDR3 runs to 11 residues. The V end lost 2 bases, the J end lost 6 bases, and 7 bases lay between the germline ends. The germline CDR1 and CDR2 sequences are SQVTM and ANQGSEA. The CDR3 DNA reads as TGCAGCGTTGAAATAATCTCTGAAGCTTTCTTT. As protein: CSVEIISEAFF.

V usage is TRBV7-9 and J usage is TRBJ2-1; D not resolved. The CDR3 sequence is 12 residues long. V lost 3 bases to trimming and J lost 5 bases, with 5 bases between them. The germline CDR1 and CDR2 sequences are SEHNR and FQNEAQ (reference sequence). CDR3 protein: CASSFRDNEQFF. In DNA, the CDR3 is TGTGCCAGCAGCTTTCGGGACAATGAGCAGTTCTTC. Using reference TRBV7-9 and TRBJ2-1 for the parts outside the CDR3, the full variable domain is DTGVSQNPRHKITKRGQNVTFRCDPISEHNRLYWYRQTLGQGPEFLTYFQNEAQLEKSRLLSDRFSAERPKGSFSTLEIQRTEQGDSAMYLCASSFRDNEQFFGPGTRLTVL.

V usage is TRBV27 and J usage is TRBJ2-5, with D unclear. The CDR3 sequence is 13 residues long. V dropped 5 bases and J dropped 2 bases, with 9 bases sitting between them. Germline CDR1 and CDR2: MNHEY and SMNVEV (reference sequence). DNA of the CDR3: TGTGCCAGCAGTCGCGTGGTACAAGAGACCCAGTACTTC. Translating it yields CASSRVVQETQYF.

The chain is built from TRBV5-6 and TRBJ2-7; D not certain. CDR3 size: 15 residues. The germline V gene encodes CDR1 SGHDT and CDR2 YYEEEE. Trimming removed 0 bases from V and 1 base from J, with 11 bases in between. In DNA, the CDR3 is TGTGCCAGCAGCTTGGCCCCCACACAGTCCTACGAGCAGTACTTC. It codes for CASSLAPTQSYEQYF.

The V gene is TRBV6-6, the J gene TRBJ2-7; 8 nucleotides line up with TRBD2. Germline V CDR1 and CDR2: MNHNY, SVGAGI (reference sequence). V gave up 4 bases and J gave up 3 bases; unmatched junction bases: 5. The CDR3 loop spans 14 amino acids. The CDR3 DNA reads TGTGCCAGCAGTTTCAGGACTAGCATCTACGAGCAGTACTTC. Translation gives CASSFRTSIYEQYF.

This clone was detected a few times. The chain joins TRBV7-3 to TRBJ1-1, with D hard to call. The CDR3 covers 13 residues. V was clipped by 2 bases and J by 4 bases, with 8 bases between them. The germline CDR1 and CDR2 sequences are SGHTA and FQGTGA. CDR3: CASSLRSGTEAFF. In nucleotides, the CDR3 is TGTGCCAGCAGCTTACGAAGCGGCACTGAAGCTTTCTTT.

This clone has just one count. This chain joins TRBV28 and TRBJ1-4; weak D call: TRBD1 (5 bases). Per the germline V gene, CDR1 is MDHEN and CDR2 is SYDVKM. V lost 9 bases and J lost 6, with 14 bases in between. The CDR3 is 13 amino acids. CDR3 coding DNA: TGTGCCAGTTACAGGAGGGACTATGAAAAACTGTTTTTT. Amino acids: CASYRRDYEKLFF. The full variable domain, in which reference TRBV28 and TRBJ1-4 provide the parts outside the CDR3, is DVKVTQSSRYLVKRTGEKVFLECVQDMDHENMFWYRQDPGLGLRLIYFSYDVKMKEKGDIPEGYSVSREKKERFSLILESASTNQTSMYLCASYRRDYEKLFFGSGTQLSVL.

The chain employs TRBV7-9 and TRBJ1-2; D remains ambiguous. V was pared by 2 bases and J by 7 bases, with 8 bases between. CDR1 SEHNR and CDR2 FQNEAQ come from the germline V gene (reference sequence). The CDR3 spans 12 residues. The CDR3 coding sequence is TGTGCCAGCAGCTTATACAAAAGTGGCTACACCTTC. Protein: CASSLYKSGYTF.

The CDR3 protein is CAISGQKSTGELFF. For the CDR3, the DNA is TGTGCCATCAGTGGACAGAAAAGCACCGGGGAGCTGTTTTTT. The chain has TRBV10-3 and TRBJ2-2; D may be TRBD1 (5 bases). Trimming took off 4 bases at V and 4 bases at J, with 10 bases between the two ends. This CDR3 spans 14 amino acids. CDR1 and CDR2 (germline): ENHRY, SYGVKD.

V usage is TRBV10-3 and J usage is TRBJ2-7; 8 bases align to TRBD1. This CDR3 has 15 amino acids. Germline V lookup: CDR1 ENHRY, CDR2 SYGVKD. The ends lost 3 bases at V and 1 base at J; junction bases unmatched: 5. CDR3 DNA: TGTGCCATCAGTGACCCCGGGACAGGATCCTACGAGCAGTACTTC. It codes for CAISDPGTGSYEQYF.

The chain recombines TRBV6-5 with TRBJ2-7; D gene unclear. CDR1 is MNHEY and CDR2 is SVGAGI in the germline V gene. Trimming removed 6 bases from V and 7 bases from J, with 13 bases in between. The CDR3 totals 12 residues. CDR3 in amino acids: CASSAVLGEQYF. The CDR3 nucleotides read TGTGCCAGCAGCGCCGTGCTCGGGGAGCAGTACTTC.

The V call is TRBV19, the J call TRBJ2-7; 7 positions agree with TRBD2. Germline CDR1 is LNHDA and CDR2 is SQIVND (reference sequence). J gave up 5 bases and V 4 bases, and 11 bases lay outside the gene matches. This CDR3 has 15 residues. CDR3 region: CASSTTSETRDEQYF. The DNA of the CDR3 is TGTGCCAGTAGTACCACTAGCGAGACTAGAGACGAGCAGTACTTC.

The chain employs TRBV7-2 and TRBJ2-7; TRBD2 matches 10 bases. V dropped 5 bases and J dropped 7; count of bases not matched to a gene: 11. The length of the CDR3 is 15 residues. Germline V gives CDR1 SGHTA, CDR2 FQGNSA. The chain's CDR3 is CASSRGTSASGEQYF. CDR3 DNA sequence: TGTGCCAGCAGCCGTGGGACTAGCGCATCGGGGGAGCAGTACTTC. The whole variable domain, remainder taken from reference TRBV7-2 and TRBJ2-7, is GAGVSQSPSNKVTEKGKDVELRCDPISGHTALYWYRQSLGQGLEFLIYFQGNSAPDKSGLPSDRFSAERTGGSVSTLTIQRTQQEDSAVYLCASSRGTSASGEQYFGPGTRLTVT.